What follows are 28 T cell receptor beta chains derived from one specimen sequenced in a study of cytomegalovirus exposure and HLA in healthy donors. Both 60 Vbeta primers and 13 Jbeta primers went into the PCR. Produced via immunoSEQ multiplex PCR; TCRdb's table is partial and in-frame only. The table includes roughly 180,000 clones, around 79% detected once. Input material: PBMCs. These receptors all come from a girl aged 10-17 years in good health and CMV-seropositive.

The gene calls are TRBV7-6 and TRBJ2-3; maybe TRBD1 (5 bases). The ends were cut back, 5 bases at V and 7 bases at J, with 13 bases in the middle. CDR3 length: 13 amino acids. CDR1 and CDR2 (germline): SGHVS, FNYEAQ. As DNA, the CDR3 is TGTGCCAGCAGCCCAGGCCGACAGCATACGCAGTATTTT. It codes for CASSPGRQHTQYF.

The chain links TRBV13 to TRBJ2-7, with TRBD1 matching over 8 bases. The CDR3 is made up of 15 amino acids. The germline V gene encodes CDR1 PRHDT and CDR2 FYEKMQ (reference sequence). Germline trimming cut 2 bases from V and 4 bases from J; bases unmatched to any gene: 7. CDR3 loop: CASSLNWTGRYEQYF. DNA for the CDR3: TGTGCCAGCAGCTTAAATTGGACAGGGAGGTACGAGCAGTACTTC. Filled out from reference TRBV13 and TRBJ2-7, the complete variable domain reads AAGVIQSPRHLIKEKRETATLKCYPIPRHDTVYWYQQGPGQDPQFLISFYEKMQSDKGSIPDRFSAQQFSDYHSELNMSSLELGDSALYFCASSLNWTGRYEQYFGPGTRLTVT.

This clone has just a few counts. CDR3 DNA sequence: TGTGCCAGCAGTTTACCTCCCGGGTCCTCCTACAATGAGCAGTTCTTC. It is translated as CASSLPPGSSYNEQFF. The chain couples TRBV27 to TRBJ2-1; the D is unclear. The CDR3 runs 16 residues. In germline, CDR1 is MNHEY, CDR2 SMNVEV (reference sequence). V was shortened by 2 bases and J by 0 bases, with 11 bases between the two germline ends.

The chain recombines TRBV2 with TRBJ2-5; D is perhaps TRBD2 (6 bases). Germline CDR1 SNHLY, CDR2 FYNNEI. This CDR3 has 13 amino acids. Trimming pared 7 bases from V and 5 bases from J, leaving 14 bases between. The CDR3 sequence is CASKFGGAETQYF. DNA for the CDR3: TGTGCCAGCAAGTTCGGCGGGGCGGAGACCCAGTACTTC.

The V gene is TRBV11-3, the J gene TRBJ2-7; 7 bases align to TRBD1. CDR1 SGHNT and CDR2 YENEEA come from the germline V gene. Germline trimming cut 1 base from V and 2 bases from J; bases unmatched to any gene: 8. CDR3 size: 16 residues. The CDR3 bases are TGTGCCAGCAGCTTAGGGGACGGACAGGATACCTACGAGCAGTACTTC. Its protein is CASSLGDGQDTYEQYF.

CDR3 residues: CASSQDLTGGQLQETQYF. In DNA form, the CDR3 reads TGCGCCAGCAGCCAAGATCTAACGGGCGGACAGCTCCAAGAGACCCAGTACTTC. V and J are TRBV4-3 and TRBJ2-5; perhaps TRBD1 as D (6 bases). The CDR3 is made up of 18 amino acids. The V gene lost 0 bases and the J gene lost 1 base, with 18 bases spanning the gap. Germline CDR1 reads LGHNA; CDR2 reads YSLEER.

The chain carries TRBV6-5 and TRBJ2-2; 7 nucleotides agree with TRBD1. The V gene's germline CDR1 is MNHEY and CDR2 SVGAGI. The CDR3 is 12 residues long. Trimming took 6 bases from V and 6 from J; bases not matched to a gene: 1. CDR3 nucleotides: TGTGCCAGCAGCCAGGGGGCCGGGGAGCTGTTTTTT. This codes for CASSQGAGELFF.

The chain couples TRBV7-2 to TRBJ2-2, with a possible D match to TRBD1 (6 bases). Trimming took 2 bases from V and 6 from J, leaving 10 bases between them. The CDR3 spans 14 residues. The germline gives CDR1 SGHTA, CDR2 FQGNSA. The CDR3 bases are TGTGCCAGCAGCTTAAACAGGGATGCCGGGGAGCTGTTTTTT. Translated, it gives CASSLNRDAGELFF. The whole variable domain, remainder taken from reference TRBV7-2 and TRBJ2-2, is GAGVSQSPSNKVTEKGKDVELRCDPISGHTALYWYRQSLGQGLEFLIYFQGNSAPDKSGLPSDRFSAERTGGSVSTLTIQRTQQEDSAVYLCASSLNRDAGELFFGEGSRLTVL.

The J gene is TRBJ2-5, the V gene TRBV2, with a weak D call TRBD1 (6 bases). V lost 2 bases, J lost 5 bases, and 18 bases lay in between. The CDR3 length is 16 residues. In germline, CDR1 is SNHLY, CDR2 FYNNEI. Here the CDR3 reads CASSENPRGWGETQYF. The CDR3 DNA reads TGTGCCAGCAGTGAAAACCCCAGGGGATGGGGGGAGACCCAGTACTTC.

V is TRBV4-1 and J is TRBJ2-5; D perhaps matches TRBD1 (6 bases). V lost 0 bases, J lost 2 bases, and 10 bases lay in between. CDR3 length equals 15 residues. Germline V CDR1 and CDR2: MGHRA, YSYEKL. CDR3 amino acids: CASSQDPGQQETQYF. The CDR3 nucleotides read TGCGCCAGCAGCCAAGACCCCGGACAGCAAGAGACCCAGTACTTC.

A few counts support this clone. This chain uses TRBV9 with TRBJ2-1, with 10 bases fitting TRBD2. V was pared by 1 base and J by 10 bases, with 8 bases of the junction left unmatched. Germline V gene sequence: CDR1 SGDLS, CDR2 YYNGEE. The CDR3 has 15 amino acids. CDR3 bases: TGTGCCAGCAGCGTATCAGCGGGGGGGGTAGGGGAGCAGTTCTTC. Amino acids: CASSVSAGGVGEQFF.

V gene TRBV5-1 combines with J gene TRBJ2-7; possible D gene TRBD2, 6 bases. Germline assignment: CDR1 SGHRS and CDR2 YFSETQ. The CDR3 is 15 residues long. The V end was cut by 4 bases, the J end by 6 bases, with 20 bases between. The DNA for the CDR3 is TGCGCCAGCAGCCGCAGGGAGGTTGGGCTGGTCGAGCAGTACTTC. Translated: CASSRREVGLVEQYF.

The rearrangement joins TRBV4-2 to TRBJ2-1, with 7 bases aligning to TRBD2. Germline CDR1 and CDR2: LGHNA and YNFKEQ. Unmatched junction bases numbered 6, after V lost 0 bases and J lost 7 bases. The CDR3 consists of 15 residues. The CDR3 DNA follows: TGTGCCAGCAGCCAAGATCGAACCGGGAGGAATGAGCAGTTCTTC. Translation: CASSQDRTGRNEQFF.

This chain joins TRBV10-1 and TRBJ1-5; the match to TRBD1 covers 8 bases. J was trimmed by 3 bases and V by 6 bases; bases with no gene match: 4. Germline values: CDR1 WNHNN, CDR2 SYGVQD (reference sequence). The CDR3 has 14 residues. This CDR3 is CASSADRDNQPQHF. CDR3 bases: TGCGCCAGCAGCGCGGACAGGGACAATCAGCCCCAGCATTTT.

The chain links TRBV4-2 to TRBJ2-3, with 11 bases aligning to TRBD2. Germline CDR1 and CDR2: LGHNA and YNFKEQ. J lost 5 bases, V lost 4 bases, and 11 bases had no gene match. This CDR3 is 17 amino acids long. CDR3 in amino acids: CASSPPSSGGAEDTQYF. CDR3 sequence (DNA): TGTGCCAGCAGCCCACCTAGTAGCGGGGGGGCCGAAGATACGCAGTATTTT.

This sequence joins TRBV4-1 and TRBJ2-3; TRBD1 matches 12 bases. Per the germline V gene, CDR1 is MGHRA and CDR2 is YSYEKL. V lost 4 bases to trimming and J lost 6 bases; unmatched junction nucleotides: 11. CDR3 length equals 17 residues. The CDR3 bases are TGCGCCAGCAGCCCCCTGGGGGGACAGGGGGCATCGGATACGCAGTATTTT. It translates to CASSPLGGQGASDTQYF.

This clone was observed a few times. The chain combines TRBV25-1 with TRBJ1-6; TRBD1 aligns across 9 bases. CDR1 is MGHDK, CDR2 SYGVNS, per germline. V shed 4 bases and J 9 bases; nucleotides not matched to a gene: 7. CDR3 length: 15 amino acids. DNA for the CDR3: TGTGCCAGCAGTGCTCCGGGACAGGGAACTTCACCCCTCCACTTT. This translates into CASSAPGQGTSPLHF.

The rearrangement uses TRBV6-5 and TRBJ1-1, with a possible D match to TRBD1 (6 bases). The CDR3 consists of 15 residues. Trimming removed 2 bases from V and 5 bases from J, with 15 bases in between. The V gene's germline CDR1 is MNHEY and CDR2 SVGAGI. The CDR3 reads CASSYGGGGVTEAFF. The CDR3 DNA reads TGTGCCAGCAGTTACGGAGGGGGAGGGGTTACTGAAGCTTTCTTT.

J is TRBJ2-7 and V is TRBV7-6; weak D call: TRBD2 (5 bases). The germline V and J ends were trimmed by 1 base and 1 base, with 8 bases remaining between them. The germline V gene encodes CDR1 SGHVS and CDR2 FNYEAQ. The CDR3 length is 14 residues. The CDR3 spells CASSLGGFSYEQYF. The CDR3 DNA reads TGTGCCAGCAGCTTAGGAGGGTTTTCCTACGAGCAGTACTTC.

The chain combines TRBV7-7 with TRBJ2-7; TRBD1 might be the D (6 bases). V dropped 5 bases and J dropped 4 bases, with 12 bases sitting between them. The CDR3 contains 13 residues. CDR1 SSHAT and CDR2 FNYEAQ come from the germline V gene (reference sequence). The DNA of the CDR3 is TGTGCCAGCAGCCCTGGACAGCATTACGAGCAGTACTTC. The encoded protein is CASSPGQHYEQYF.

CDR3 loop: CASSFSRGYEQYF. The CDR3, as DNA: TGTGCCAGCAGTTTTTCCAGGGGCTACGAGCAGTACTTC. V gene TRBV27 combines with J gene TRBJ2-7; weak D call: TRBD1 (6 bases). The germline CDR1 and CDR2 sequences are MNHEY and SMNVEV (reference sequence). V gave up 3 bases and J gave up 3 bases, with 9 bases separating them. This CDR3 contains 13 residues.

As DNA, the CDR3 is TGTGCCAGCTCACCTAATCGACAGGGTTACCGCTACGAGCAGTACTTC. Translation: CASSPNRQGYRYEQYF. The V and J genes are TRBV18 and TRBJ2-7; 7 bases agree with TRBD1. Germline V gene data show CDR1 as KGHSH and CDR2 as LQKENI. The J segment lost 3 bases and the V segment lost 3 bases, leaving 11 bases of the junction unmatched. The CDR3 spans 16 residues.

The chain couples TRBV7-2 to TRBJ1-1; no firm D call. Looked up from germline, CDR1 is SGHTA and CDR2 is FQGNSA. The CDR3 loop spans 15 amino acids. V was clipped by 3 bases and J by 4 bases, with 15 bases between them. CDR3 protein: CASSFQDAAGTEAFF. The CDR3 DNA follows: TGTGCCAGCAGCTTTCAGGACGCGGCGGGCACTGAAGCTTTCTTT.

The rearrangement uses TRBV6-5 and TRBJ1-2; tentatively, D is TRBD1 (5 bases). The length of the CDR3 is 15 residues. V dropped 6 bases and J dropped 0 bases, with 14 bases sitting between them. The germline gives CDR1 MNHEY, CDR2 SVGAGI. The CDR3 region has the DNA TGTGCCAGCAGCAAAGGACATAAAGCTAACTATGGCTACACCTTC. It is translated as CASSKGHKANYGYTF.

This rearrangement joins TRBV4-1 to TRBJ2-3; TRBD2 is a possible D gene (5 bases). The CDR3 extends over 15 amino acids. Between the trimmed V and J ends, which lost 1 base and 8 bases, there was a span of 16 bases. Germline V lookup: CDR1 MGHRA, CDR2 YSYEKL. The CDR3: CASSQANSYRGTQYF. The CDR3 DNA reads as TGCGCCAGCAGCCAAGCGAACTCCTACCGGGGTACGCAGTATTTT.

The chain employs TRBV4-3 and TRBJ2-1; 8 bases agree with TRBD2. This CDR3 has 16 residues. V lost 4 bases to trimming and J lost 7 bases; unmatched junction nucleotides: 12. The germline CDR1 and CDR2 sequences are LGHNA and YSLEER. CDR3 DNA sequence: TGCGCCAGCAGCCCGGAGAGAGGCGGGGGGACTAATGAGCAGTTCTTC. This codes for CASSPERGGGTNEQFF.

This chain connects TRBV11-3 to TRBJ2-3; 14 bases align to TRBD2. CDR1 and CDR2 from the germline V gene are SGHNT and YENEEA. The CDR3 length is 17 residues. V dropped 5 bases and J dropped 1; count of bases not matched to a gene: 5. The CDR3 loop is CASSRLAGGQGTDTQYF. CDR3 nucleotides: TGTGCCAGCAGCCGACTAGCGGGGGGGCAGGGCACAGATACGCAGTATTTT.

The CDR3 region has the DNA TGTGCCAGCAGTTTTTCGGGACAGGGCGGCGACACCATATATTTT. Translated, it gives CASSFSGQGGDTIYF. The V and J genes are TRBV27 and TRBJ1-3; 9 nucleotides match TRBD1. CDR1 is MNHEY and CDR2 is SMNVEV in the germline V gene (reference sequence). CDR3 length equals 15 residues. The V and J ends lost 3 bases and 8 bases, in that order; junction bases with no gene match: 8.